The source of this T cell receptor beta chain is a study of cytomegalovirus exposure and HLA in healthy donors. Concerning this clone itself: Antigen specificity is unknown.

The trim removed 5 bases at V and 6 bases at J, leaving 11 bases unmatched. The CDR3 spans 15 residues. Germline lookup yields CDR1 SGHVS and CDR2 FNYEAQ. With 60 Vbeta and 13 Jbeta primers, the PCR was carried out. Clones were read by immunoSEQ multiplex PCR, and TCRdb kept only the in-frame ones, dropping some. This table has 100,000 to 150,000 clones, about 79% appearing once. Study conclusions and caveats: Cytomegalovirus association was listed for 170 or so TCR beta chains. Reports indicated that the classifier achieved high specificity and sensitivity in diagnosing cytomegalovirus status.

This receptor was identified in a woman in her forties or fifties in good health and CMV-seronegative. The rearrangement joins TRBV7-6 to TRBJ2-3, with TRBD2 matching 7 bases. Sequenced input: PBMCs. CDR3 loop: CASSPRASGGDTQYF. Written as DNA, the CDR3 is TGTGCCAGCAGCCCCCGGGCTAGCGGTGGGGATACGCAGTATTTT.